This T cell receptor (beta chain) was observed in a study of metastatic and nonmetastatic thyroid tumors. TCRdb re-called the PCR reads through MiXCR. The sample carries 5,500 to 7,500 clones, around 35% recorded once. Not a single patient had been given any form of treatment at any point before undergoing thyroid surgery. V was shortened by 3 bases and J by 5 bases, with 10 bases between the two germline ends. The CDR3 length is 13 residues. In germline, CDR1 is SGHRS, CDR2 YFSETQ. The specimen was adjacent normal tissue. The source of this sequence is a female donor with papillary thyroid cancer or a benign thyroid nodule (not recorded which). Some clones in this sample may be carry-over from other donors' samples. The chain uses TRBV5-1 and TRBJ2-3; D not certain. CDR3 sequence (DNA): TGCGCCAGCAGCTCATTTACCGGAGATACGCAGTATTTT. This gives the protein CASSSFTGDTQYF.